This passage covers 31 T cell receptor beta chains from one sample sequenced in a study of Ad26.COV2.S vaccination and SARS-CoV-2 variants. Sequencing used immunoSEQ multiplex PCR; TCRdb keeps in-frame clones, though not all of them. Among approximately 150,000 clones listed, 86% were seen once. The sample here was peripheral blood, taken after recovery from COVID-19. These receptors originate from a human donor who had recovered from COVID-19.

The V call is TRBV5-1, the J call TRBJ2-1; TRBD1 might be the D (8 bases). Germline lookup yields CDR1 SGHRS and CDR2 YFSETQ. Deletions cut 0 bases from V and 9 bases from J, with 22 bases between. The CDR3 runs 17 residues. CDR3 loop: CASSLGNRGGRLVEQFF. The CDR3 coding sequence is TGCGCCAGCAGCTTGGGAAACAGGGGGGGACGTCTGGTTGAGCAGTTCTTC.

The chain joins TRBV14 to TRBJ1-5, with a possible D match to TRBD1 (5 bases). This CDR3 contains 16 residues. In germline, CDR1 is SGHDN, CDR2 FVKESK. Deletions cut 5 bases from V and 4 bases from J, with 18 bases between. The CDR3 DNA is TGTGCCAGCAGCTCCCCAACGACAGAACCAAATCAGCCCCAGCATTTT. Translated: CASSSPTTEPNQPQHF.

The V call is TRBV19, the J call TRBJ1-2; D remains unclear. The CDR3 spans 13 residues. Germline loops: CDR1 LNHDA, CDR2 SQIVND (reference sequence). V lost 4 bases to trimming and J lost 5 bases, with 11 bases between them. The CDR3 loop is CASSTGSRYGYTF. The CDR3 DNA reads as TGTGCCAGTAGTACGGGGAGTAGATATGGCTACACCTTC.

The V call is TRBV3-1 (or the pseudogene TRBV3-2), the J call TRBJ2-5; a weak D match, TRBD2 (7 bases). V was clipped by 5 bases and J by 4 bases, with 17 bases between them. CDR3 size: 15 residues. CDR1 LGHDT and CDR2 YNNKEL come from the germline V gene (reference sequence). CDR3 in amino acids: CASSNVGGASETQYF. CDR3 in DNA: TGTGCCAGCAGCAACGTGGGGGGGGCCTCAGAGACCCAGTACTTC.

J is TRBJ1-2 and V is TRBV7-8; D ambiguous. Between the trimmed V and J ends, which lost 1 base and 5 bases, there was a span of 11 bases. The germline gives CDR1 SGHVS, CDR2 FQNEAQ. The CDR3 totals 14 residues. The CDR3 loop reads CASSLVAGTYGYTF. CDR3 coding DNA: TGTGCCAGCAGCTTAGTAGCAGGAACATATGGCTACACCTTC.

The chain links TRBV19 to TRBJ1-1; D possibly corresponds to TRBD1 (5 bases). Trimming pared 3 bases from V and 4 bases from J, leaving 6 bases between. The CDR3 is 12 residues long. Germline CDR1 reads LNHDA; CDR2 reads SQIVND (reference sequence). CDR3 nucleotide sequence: TGTGCCAGTAGTATGGGGGGCACTGAAGCTTTCTTT. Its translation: CASSMGGTEAFF.

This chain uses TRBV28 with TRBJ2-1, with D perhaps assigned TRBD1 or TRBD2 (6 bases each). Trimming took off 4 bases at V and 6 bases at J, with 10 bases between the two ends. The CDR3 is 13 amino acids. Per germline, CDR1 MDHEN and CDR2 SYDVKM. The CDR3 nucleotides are TGTGCCAGCAGTTCCAGGGGAGGCAATGAGCAGTTCTTC. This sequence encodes CASSSRGGNEQFF.

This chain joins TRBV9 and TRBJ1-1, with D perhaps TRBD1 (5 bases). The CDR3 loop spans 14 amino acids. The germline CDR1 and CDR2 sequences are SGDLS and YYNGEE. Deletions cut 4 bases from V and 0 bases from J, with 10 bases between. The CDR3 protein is CASSPRQMNTEAFF. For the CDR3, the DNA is TGTGCCAGCAGCCCCCGACAGATGAACACTGAAGCTTTCTTT.

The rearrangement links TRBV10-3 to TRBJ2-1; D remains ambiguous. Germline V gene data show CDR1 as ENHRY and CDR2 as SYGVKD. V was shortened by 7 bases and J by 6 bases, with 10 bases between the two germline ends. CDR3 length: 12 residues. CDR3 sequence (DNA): TGTGCCATCAAGACTGACTTCAATGAGCAGTTCTTC. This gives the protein CAIKTDFNEQFF.

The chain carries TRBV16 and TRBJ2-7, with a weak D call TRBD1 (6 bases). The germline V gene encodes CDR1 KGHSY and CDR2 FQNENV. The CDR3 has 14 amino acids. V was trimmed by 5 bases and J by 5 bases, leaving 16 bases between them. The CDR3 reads CASSSTGSVNEQYF. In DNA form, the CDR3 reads TGTGCCAGCAGCTCCACAGGGTCAGTCAACGAGCAGTACTTC.

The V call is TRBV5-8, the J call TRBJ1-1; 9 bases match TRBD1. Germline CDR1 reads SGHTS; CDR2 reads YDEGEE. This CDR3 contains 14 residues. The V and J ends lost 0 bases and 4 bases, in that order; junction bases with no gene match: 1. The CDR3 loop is CASSLGTGATEAFF. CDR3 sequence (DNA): TGTGCCAGCAGCTTGGGGACAGGGGCCACTGAAGCTTTCTTT. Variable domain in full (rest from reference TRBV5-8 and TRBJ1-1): EAGVTQSPTHLIKTRGQQATLRCSPISGHTSVYWYQQALGLGLQFLLWYDEGEERNRGNFPPRFSGRQFPNYSSELNVNALELEDSALYLCASSLGTGATEAFFGQGTRLTVV.

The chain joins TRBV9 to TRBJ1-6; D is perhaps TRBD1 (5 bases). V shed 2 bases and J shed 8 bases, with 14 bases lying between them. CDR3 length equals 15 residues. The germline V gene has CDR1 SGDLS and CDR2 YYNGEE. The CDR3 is CASSVSGAVDSPLHF. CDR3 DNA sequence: TGTGCCAGCAGCGTTTCCGGGGCAGTTGATTCACCCCTCCACTTT.

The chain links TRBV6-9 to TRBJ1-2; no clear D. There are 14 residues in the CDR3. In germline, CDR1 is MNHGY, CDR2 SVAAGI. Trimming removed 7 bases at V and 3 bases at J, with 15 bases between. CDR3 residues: CASTFVFSYYGYTF. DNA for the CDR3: TGTGCCAGCACGTTCGTGTTTTCGTACTATGGCTACACCTTC.

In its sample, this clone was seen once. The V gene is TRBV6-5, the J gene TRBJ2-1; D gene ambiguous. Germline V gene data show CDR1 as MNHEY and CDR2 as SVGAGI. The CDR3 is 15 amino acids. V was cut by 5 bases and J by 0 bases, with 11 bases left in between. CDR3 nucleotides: TGTGCCAGCAGTCCAACTTATAGCTCCTACAATGAGCAGTTCTTC. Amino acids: CASSPTYSSYNEQFF.

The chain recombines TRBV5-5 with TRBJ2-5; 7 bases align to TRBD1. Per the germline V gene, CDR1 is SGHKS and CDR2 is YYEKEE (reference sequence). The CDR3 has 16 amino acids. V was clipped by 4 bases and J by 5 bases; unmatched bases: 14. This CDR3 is CASSPVGTVVQETQYF. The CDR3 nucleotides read TGTGCCAGCAGCCCGGTAGGGACAGTGGTCCAGGAGACCCAGTACTTC.

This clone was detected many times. The CDR3 sequence: CASSWTAGELFF. The CDR3 DNA follows: TGTGCCAGCAGTTGGACCGCCGGGGAGCTGTTTTTT. V usage is TRBV6-6 and J usage is TRBJ2-2; no clear D gene. With 4 bases removed from V and 6 bases from J, the gap between germline ends came to 6 bases. The CDR3 length is 12 residues. In germline, CDR1 is MNHNY, CDR2 SVGAGI (reference sequence).

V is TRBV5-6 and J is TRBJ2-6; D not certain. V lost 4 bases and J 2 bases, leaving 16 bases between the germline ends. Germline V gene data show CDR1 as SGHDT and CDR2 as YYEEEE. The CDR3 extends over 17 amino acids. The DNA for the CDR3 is TGTGCCAGCAGCACCCAGTACGGCGGCACTGGGGCCAACGTCCTGACTTTC. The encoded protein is CASSTQYGGTGANVLTF.

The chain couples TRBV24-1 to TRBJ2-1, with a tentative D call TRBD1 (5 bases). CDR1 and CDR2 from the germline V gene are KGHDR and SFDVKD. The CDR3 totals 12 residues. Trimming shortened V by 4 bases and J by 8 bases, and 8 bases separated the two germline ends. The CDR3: CATSEETDEQFF. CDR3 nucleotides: TGTGCCACCAGTGAGGAGACAGATGAGCAGTTCTTC.

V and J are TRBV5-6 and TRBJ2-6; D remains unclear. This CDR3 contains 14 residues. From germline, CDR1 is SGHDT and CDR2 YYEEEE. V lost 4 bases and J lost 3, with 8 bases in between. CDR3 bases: TGTGCCAGCAGCATGGTGGATGGGGCCAACGTCCTGACTTTC. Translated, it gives CASSMVDGANVLTF. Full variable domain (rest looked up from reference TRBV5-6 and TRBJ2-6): DAGVTQSPTHLIKTRGQQVTLRCSPKSGHDTVSWYQQALGQGPQFIFQYYEEEERQRGNFPDRFSGHQFPNYSSELNVNALLLGDSALYLCASSMVDGANVLTFGAGSRLTVL.

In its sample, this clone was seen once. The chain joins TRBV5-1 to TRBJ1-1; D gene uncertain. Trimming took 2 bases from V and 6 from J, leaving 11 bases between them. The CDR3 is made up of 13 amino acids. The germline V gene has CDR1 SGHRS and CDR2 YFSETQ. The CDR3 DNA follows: TGCGCCAGCAGCTTCGGGTTCCATCCTGAAGCTTTCTTT. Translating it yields CASSFGFHPEAFF.

CDR3 amino acids: CASSELPWGGLNNEQFF. The CDR3 DNA sequence: TGCGCCAGCAGTGAGCTCCCGTGGGGGGGCCTAAACAATGAGCAGTTCTTC. V usage is TRBV10-2 and J usage is TRBJ2-1; TRBD2 is a possible D gene (7 bases). The V end lost 2 bases, the J end lost 5 bases, and 19 bases lay between the germline ends. Germline CDR1 WSHSY, CDR2 SAAADI. This CDR3 has 17 amino acids.

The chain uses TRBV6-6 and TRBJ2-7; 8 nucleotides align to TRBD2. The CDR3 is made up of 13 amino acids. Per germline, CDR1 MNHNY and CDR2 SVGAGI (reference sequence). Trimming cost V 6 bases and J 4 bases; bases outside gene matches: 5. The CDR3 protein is CASRGLESYEQYF. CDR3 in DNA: TGTGCCAGCAGGGGACTAGAAAGTTACGAGCAGTACTTC.

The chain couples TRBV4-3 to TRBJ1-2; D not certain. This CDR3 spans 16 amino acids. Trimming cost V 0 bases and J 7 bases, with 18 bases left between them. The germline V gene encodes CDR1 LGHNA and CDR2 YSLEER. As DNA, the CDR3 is TGCGCCAGCAGCCAAGAGGAAATCGCCCCGGGGAGTGGCTACACCTTC. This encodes CASSQEEIAPGSGYTF.

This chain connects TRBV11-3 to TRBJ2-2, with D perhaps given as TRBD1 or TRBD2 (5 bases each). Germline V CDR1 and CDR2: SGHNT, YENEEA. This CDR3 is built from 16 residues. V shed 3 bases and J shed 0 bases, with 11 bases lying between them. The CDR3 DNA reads TGTGCCAGCAGCTTTACAGTGGGGGCGAACACCGGGGAGCTGTTTTTT. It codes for CASSFTVGANTGELFF.

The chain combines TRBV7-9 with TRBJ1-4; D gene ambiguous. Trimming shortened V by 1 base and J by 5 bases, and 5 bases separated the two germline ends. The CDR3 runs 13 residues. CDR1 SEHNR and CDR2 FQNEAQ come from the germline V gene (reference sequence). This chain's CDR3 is CASSLGGNEKLFF. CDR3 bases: TGTGCCAGCAGCTTAGGAGGGAATGAAAAACTGTTTTTT.

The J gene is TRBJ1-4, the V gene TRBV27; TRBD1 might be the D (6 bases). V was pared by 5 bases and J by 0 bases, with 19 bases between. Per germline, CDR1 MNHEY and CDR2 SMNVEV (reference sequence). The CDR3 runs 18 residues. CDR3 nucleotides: TGTGCCAGCAGTCCCCATACAGCCAAGGGGGCAACTAATGAAAAACTGTTTTTT. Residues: CASSPHTAKGATNEKLFF.

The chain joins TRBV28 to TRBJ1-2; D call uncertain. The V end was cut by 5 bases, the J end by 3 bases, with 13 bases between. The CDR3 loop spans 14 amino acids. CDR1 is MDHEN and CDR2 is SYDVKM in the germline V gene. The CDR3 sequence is CASSPDGRDYGYTF. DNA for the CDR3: TGTGCCAGCAGTCCGGACGGTCGGGACTATGGCTACACCTTC.

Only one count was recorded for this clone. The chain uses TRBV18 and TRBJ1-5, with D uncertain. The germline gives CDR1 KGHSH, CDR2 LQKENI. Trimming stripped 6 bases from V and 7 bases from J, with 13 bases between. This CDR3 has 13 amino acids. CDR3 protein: CASSSHPRQPQHF. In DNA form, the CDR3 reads TGTGCCAGCTCGAGCCATCCCAGGCAGCCCCAGCATTTT. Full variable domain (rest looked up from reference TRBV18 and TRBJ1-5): NAGVMQNPRHLVRRRGQEARLRCSPMKGHSHVYWYRQLPEEGLKFMVYLQKENIIDESGMPKERFSAEFPKEGPSILRIQQVVRGDSAAYFCASSSHPRQPQHFGDGTRLSIL.

This CDR3 is CASSPLPPPGDTQYF. CDR3 coding DNA: TGTGCCAGCAGCCCGTTGCCCCCCCCAGGGGATACGCAGTATTTT. The chain uses TRBV7-2 and TRBJ2-3; TRBD1 is a possible D gene (5 bases). This CDR3 is built from 15 residues. The germline V and J ends were trimmed by 5 bases and 6 bases, with 18 bases remaining between them. Germline CDR1 is SGHTA and CDR2 is FQGNSA.

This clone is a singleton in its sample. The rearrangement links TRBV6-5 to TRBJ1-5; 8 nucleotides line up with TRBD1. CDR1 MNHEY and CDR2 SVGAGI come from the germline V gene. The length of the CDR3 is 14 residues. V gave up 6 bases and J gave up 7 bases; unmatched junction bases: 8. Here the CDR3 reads CASRQTGEVQPQHF. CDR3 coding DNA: TGTGCCAGCAGACAGACAGGGGAGGTACAGCCCCAGCATTTT.

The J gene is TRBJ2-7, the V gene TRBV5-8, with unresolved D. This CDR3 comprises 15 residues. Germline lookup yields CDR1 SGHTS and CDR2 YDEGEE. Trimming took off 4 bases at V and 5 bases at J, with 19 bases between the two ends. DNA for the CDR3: TGTGCCAGCAGCGAGACCGGCCTCAGGATCGACGAGCAGTACTTC. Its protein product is CASSETGLRIDEQYF.